The sample holds one count of the clone carrying this TCR beta chain. Antigen specificity is unknown. Per germline, CDR1 SNHLY and CDR2 FYNNEI. The CDR3 extends over 14 amino acids. Trimming removed 2 bases at V and 7 bases at J, with 14 bases between. Produced via immunoSEQ multiplex PCR; TCRdb's table is partial and in-frame only. This table has over a million clones, roughly 97% appearing once. It was into CD45RA+ naive and CD45RA-negative memory subsets that the CD4+ cells were split. The sample is drawn from a study of shared clonotypes between healthy human individuals. Study findings and constraints: Memory subsets had estimated richness that was generally smaller than that of naive subsets. Only blood samples were collected, and tissue repertoires likely differ. The generation probabilities recorded for non-shared clonotypes fell below those of clonotypes shared by all four donors.

The chain employs TRBV2 and TRBJ2-5; no reliable D call. Sequencing used naive CD4+ T cells sorted from blood. Stated subset: CD45RA+ positively selected. The clonotype was recovered from a man aged 25 to 40 in good health. CDR3: CASSENSRVGTQYF. For the CDR3, the DNA is TGTGCCAGCAGTGAAAACAGTCGGGTGGGGACCCAGTACTTC.